This TCR beta chain was recovered during a study of CD8+CD57+ T cells in acquired aplastic anemia (dated by TCRdb to between 2018 and 2020). Looking at the study overall: On average, sorted CD4+ and CD8+ cells yielded approximately 3 ug of extracted DNA, with a range of roughly 0.17 to 30 ug. CD8+CD57+ expansion was defined as frequency above the mean frequency observed in healthy subjects.

Expansion of CD8+CD57+ cells had been shown by flow cytometry in the patients chosen for sequencing. All patients had severe acquired aplastic anemia diagnosed by International Study of Aplastic Anemia and Agranulocytosis and Camitta criteria. At the time blood was sampled, none of the patients had received any therapy. In this study, sorted CD4+ and CD8+ T cells from the blood of healthy subjects and of severe aplastic anemia patients had their TCR repertoires deep-sequenced. Patients were enrolled under clinicaltrials.gov protocols 00001620, 01623167, 00001397, 00071045, 00081523 and 00961064 in the USA. Ficoll-Paque density gradient centrifugation was used to isolate peripheral blood mononuclear cells. Before DNA extraction, CD4+ and CD8+ T cells were sorted by FACS or by magnetic beads. Of note for this clonotype: Its antigen remains unidentified. No per-base quality is available; no much larger clone lies one base away.

Broader findings and caveats from the paper: Twenty-nine CD8+ CDR3 sequences were found in both patients and controls but appeared to be highly expressed in patients and within the immunodominant clones of the patients. Patients and healthy controls showed no significant difference in CD8+ Simpson's diversity (P=0.060).

Genomic DNA was used as template for profiling of TCR beta VDJ combinations and CDR3 sequences. An Illumina HiSeq 2000 was the platform used for TCR repertoire sequencing. Regarding the original processing steps: Repertoire assessment relied on Simpson's diversity index, CDR3 size and DJ length profiles, and TRBV/TRBJ rearrangement plots. Whichever DNA sequence was most abundant in the deep sequencing data was defined as the immunodominant clone. CDR3 amino acid sequences were checked for sharing between subjects and were compared against published repertoires and the VDJdb database. The public reads were run again by TCRdb, first through fastp at Q25 and then through MiXCR, and only productive beta chains were kept. Identical CDR3 proteins give one entry, which carries the most common genes and DNA. These V and J calls rely on TCRdb rather than the paper's analysis. The sample yields around 190,000 distinct CDR3 sequences; 45% to 60% were counted once. 10% to 15% of the sample is held by the ten biggest clonotypes.

The CDR3 covers 17 residues, taking in both the cysteine and the phenylalanine. The DNA shown is the 51-base CDR3, in frame from base 1. Trimming takes 6 bases from V and 0 bases from J, and the germline ends sit 17 bases apart. CDR1 and CDR2, looked up from the germline V gene, are KGHDR and SFDVKD. This clonotype originated in a human donor with aplastic anemia. This sequence uses TRBV24-1 and TRBJ2-1; TRBD2 could be the D gene, as 5 bases match. Sequencing input: sorted CD4+, CD8+, or CD8+CD57+ T cells (not recorded which) from PBMCs. The CDR3 has the sequence CATSNSRGAASYNEQFF. The nucleotide sequence is given as TGTGCCACCAGTAACTCTCGGGGAGCAGCCTCCTACAATGAGCAGTTCTTC.